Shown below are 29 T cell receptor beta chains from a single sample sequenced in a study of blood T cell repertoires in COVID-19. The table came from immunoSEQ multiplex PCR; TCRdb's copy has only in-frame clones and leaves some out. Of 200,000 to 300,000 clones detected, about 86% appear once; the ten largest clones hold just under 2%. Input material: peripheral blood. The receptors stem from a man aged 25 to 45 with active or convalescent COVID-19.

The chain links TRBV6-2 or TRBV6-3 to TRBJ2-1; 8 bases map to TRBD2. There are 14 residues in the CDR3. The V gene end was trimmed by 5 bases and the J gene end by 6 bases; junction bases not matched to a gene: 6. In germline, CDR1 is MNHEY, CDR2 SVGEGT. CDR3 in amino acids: CASSTGLASNEQFF. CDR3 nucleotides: TGTGCCAGCAGTACCGGACTAGCCTCCAATGAGCAGTTCTTC.

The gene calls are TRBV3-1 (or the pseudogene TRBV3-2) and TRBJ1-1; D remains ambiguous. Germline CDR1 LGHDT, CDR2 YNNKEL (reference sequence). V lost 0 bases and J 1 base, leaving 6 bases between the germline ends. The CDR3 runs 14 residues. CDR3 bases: TGTGCCAGCAGCCAAGATACCAGGAACACTGAAGCTTTCTTT. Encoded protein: CASSQDTRNTEAFF.

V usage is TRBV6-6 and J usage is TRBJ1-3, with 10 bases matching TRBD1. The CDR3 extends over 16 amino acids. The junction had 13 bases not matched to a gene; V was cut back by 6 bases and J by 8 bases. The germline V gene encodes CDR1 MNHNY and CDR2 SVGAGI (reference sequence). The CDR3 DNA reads TGTGCCAGCAGGGAGAGTCGGGACAGGGGTTCACACACCATATATTTT. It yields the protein CASRESRDRGSHTIYF.

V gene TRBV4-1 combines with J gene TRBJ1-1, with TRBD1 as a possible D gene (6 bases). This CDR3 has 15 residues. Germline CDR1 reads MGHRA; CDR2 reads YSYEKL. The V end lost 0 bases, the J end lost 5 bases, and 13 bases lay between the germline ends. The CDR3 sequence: CASSQETGRGTEAFF. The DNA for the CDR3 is TGCGCCAGCAGCCAAGAGACAGGTCGAGGGACTGAAGCTTTCTTT.

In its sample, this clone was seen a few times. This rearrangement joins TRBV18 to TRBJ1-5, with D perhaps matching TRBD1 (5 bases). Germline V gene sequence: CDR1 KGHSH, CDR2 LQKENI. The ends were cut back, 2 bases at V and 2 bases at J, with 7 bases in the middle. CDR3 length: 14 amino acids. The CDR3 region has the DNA TGTGCCAGCTCACCATCCAGGGGCAATCAGCCCCAGCATTTT. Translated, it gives CASSPSRGNQPQHF.

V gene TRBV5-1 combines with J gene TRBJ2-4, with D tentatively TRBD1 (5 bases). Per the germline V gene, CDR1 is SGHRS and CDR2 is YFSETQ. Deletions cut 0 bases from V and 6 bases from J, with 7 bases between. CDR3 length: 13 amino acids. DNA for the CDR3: TGCGCCAGCAGCTTGGATAGGGGAAACATTCAGTACTTC. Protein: CASSLDRGNIQYF.

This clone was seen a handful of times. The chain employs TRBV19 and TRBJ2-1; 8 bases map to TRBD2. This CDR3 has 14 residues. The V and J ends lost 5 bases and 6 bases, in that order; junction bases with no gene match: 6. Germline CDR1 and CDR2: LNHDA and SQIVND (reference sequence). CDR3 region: CASSVSGTSNEQFF. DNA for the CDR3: TGTGCCAGTAGTGTCTCCGGGACTAGCAATGAGCAGTTCTTC.

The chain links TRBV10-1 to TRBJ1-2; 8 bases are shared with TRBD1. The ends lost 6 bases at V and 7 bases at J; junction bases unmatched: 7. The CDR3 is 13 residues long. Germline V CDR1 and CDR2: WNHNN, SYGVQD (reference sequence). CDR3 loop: CASSPDRASGYTF. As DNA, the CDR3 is TGCGCCAGCAGCCCGGACAGGGCAAGTGGCTACACCTTC.

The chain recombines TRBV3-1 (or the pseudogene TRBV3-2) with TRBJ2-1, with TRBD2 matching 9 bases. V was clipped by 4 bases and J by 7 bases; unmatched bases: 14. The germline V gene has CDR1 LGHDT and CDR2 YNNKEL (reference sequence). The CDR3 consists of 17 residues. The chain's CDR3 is CASSLHASGADLNEQFF. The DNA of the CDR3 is TGTGCCAGCAGCCTCCACGCTAGCGGGGCCGACCTGAATGAGCAGTTCTTC.

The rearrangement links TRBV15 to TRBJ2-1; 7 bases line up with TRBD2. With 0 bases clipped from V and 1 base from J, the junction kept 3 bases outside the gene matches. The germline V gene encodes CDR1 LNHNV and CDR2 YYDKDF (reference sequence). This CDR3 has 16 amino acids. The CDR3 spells CATSRDRGGSYNEQFF. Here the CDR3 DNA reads TGTGCCACCAGCAGAGATCGCGGGGGATCCTACAATGAGCAGTTCTTC.

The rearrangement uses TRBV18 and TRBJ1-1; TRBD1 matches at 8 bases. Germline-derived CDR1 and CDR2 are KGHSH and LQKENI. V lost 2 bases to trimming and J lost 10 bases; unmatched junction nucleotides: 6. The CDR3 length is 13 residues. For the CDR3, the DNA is TGTGCCAGCTCACCAGACAGGGGCCAGGGAGCTTTCTTT. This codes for CASSPDRGQGAFF.

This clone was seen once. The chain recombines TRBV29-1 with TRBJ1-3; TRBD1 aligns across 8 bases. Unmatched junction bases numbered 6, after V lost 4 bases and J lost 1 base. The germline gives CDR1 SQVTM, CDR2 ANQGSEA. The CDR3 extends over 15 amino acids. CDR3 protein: CSVVRTGLSGNTIYF. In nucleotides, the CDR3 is TGCAGCGTTGTCCGGACAGGGCTGTCTGGAAACACCATATATTTT.

CDR3 amino acids: CASSMGPERNTEAFF. The CDR3 DNA is TGTGCCAGTAGTATGGGGCCAGAAAGGAACACTGAAGCTTTCTTT. V usage is TRBV19 and J usage is TRBJ1-1; tentatively, D is TRBD1 (5 bases). The CDR3 spans 15 residues. V lost 3 bases to trimming and J lost 1 base, with 12 bases between them. Germline V gene sequence: CDR1 LNHDA, CDR2 SQIVND (reference sequence).

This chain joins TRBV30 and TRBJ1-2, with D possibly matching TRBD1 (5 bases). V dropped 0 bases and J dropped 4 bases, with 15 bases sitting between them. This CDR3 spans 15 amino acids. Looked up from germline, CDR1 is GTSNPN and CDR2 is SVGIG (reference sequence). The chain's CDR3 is CAWSVSFAGLYGYTF. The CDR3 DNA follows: TGTGCCTGGAGTGTCAGTTTCGCAGGGCTCTATGGCTACACCTTC. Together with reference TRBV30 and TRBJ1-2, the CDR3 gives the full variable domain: SQTIHQWPATLVQPVGSPLSLECTVEGTSNPNLYWYRQAAGRGLQLLFYSVGIGQISSEVPQNLSASRPQDRQFILSSKKLLLSDSGFYLCAWSVSFAGLYGYTFGSGTRLTVV.

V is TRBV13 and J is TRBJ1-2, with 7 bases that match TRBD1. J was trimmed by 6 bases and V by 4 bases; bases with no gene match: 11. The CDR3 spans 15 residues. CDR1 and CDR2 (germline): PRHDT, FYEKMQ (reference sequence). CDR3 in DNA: TGTGCCAGCAGCTCAACCGCCGACAGGGTGGATGGCTACACCTTC. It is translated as CASSSTADRVDGYTF.

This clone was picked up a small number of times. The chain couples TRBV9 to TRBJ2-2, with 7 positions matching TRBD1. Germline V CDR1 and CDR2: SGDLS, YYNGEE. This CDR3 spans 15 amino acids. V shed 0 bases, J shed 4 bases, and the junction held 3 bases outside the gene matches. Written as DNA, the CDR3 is TGTGCCAGCAGCGTAGGAGGACAGGTCACCGGGGAGCTGTTTTTT. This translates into CASSVGGQVTGELFF.

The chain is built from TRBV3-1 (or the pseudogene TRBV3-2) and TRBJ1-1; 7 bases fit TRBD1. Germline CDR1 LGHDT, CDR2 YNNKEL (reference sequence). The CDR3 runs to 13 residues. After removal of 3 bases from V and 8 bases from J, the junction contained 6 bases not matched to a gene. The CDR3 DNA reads TGTGCCAGCAGCCATGCTACGGACAGGGAAGCTTTCTTT. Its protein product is CASSHATDREAFF.

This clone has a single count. In nucleotides, the CDR3 is TGTGCCAGCTCACTAGCCGACGGACAGGCGGCTGGCACAGATACGCAGTATTTT. The encoded protein is CASSLADGQAAGTDTQYF. The chain links TRBV18 to TRBJ2-3, with 7 positions matching TRBD1. V was clipped by 4 bases and J by 1 base; unmatched bases: 14. This CDR3 spans 18 amino acids. CDR1 is KGHSH and CDR2 is LQKENI in the germline V gene. Drawing the rest from reference TRBV18 and TRBJ2-3, the complete variable domain is NAGVMQNPRHLVRRRGQEARLRCSPMKGHSHVYWYRQLPEEGLKFMVYLQKENIIDESGMPKERFSAEFPKEGPSILRIQQVVRGDSAAYFCASSLADGQAAGTDTQYFGPGTRLTVL.

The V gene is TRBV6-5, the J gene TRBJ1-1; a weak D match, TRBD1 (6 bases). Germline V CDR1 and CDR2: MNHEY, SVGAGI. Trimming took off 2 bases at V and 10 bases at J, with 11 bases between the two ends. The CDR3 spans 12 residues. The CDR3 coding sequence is TGTGCCAGCAGTTACAGGGGGGGTTTAGCTTTCTTT. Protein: CASSYRGGLAFF.

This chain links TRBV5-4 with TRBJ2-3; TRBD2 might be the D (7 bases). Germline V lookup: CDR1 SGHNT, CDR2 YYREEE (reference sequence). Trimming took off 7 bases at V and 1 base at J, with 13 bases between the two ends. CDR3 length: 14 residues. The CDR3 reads CASWGGLGTDTQYF. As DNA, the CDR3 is TGTGCCAGCTGGGGGGGGCTCGGCACAGATACGCAGTATTTT.

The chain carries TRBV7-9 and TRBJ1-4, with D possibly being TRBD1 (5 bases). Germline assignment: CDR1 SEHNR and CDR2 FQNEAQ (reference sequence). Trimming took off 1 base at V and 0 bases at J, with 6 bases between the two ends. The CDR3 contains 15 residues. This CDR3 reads CASSLGQTTNEKLFF. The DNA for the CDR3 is TGTGCCAGCAGCTTAGGACAGACAACTAATGAAAAACTGTTTTTT.

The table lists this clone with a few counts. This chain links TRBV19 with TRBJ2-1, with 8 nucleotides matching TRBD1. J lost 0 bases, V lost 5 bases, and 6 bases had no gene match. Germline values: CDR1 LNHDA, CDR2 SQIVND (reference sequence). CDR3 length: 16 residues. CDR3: CASSADRASSYNEQFF. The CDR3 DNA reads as TGTGCCAGTAGTGCGGACAGGGCAAGCTCCTACAATGAGCAGTTCTTC.

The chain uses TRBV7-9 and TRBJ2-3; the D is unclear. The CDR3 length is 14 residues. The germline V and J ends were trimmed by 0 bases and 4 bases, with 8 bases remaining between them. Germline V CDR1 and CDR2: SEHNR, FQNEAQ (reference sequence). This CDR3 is CASSLAQQADTQYF. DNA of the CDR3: TGTGCCAGCAGCTTAGCCCAGCAGGCAGATACGCAGTATTTT.

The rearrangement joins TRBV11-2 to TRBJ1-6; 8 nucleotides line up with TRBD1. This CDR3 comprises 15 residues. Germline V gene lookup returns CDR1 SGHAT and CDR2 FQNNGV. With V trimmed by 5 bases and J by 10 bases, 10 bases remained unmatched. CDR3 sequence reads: CASSVSDRVGSPLHF. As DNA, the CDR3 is TGTGCCAGCAGCGTCTCGGACAGGGTTGGATCACCCCTCCACTTT. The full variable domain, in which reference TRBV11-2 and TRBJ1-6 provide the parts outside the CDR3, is EAGVAQSPRYKIIEKRQSVAFWCNPISGHATLYWYQQILGQGPKLLIQFQNNGVVDDSQLPKDRFSAERLKGVDSTLKIQPAKLEDSAVYLCASSVSDRVGSPLHFGNGTRLTVT.

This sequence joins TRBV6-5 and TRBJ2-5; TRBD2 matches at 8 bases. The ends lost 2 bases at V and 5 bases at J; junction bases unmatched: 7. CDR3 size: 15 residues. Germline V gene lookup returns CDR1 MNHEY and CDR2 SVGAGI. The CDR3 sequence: CASSYGLAGMETQYF. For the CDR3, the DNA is TGTGCCAGCAGTTACGGGTTAGCGGGGATGGAGACCCAGTACTTC.

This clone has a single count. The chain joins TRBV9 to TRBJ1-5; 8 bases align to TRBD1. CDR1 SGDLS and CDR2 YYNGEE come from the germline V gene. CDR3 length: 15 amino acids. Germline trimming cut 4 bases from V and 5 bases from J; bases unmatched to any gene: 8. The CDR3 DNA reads TGTGCCAGCAGCCCAACGACAGGGGATTATCAGCCCCAGCATTTT. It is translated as CASSPTTGDYQPQHF.

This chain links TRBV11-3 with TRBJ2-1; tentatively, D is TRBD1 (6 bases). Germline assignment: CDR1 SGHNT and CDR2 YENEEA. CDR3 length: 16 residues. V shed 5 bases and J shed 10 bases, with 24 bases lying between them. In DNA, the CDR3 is TGTGCCAGCAGCCACCAGAACCCCCAGGGGCCCGGGGAGCAGTTCTTC. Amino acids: CASSHQNPQGPGEQFF.

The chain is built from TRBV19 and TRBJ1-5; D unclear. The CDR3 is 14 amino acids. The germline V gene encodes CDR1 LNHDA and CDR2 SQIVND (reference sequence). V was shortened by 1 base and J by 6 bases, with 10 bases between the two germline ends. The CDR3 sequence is CASSIASDGQPQHF. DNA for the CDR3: TGTGCCAGTAGTATAGCCAGCGACGGTCAGCCCCAGCATTTT.

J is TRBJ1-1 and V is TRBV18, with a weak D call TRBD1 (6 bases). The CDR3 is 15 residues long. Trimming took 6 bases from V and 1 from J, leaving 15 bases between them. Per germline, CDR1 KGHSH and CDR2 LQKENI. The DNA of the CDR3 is TGTGCCAGCTCCGACGGACAGCTTGGGAACACTGAAGCTTTCTTT. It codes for CASSDGQLGNTEAFF.